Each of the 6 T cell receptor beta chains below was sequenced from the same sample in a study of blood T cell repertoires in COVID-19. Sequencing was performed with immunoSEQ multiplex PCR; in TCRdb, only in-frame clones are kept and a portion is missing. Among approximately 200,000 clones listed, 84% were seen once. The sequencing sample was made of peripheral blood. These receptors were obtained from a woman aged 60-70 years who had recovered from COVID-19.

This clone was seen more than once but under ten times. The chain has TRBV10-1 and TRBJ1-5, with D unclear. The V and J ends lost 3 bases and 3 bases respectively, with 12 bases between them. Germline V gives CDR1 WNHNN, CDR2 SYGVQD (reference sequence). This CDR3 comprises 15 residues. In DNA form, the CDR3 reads TGCGCCAGCAGTGACAGGCCGGTCGACAATCAGCCCCAGCATTTT. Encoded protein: CASSDRPVDNQPQHF.

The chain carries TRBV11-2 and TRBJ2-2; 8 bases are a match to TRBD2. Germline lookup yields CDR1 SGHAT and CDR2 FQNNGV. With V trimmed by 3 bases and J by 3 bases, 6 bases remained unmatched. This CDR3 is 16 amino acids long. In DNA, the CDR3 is TGTGCCAGCAGCTTGAGAGGCGGGGGGTACACCGGGGAGCTGTTTTTT. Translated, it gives CASSLRGGGYTGELFF. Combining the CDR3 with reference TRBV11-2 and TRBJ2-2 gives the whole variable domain EAGVAQSPRYKIIEKRQSVAFWCNPISGHATLYWYQQILGQGPKLLIQFQNNGVVDDSQLPKDRFSAERLKGVDSTLKIQPAKLEDSAVYLCASSLRGGGYTGELFFGEGSRLTVL.

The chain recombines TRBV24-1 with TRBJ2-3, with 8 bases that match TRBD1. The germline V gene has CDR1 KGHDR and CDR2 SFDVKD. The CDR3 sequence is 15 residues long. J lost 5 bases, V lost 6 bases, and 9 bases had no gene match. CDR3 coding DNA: TGTGCCACCAGTTCAACACGGACAGGGCAAGATACGCAGTATTTT. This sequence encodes CATSSTRTGQDTQYF.

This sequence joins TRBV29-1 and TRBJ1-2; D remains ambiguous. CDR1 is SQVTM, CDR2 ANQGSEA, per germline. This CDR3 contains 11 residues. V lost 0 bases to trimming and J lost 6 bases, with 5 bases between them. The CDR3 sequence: CSVEELHGYTF. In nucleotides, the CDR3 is TGCAGCGTTGAAGAACTCCATGGCTACACCTTC.

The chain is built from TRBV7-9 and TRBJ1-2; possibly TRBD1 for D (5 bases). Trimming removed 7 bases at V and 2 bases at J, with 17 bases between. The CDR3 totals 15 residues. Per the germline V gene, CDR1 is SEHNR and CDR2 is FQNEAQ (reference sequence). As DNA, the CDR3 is TGTGCCAGCACCCCTCCGGGGGATGGGAACTATGGCTACACCTTC. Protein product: CASTPPGDGNYGYTF.

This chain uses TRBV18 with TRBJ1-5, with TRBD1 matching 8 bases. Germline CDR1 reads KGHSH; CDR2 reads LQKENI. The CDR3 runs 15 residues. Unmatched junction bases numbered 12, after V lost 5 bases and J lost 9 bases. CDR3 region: CASSAGTGLIRPQHF. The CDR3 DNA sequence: TGTGCCAGCTCAGCCGGGACAGGATTAATCCGGCCCCAGCATTTT.